This T cell receptor beta chain was profiled in a study of Ad26.COV2.S vaccination and SARS-CoV-2 variants. V lost 5 bases and J lost 3; bases outside the gene matches: 4. This CDR3 has 16 residues. The germline gives CDR1 SGHTA, CDR2 FQGNSA. Clones were read by immunoSEQ multiplex PCR, and TCRdb kept only the in-frame ones, dropping some. The sample includes some 320,000 clones, around 84% seen only once; the top ten take less than 2%. The treatment was: roughly 20 received Ad26.COV2.S at low or high dose, single or two shots; 5 received placebo; per-sample allocation not given. Sampling was performed 63 days after the first vaccine or placebo injection.

The sequence derives from a person aged 18-65 years who received the Ad26.COV2.S COVID-19 vaccine or a placebo. This rearrangement joins TRBV7-2 to TRBJ1-6; 10 nucleotides agree with TRBD1. This sample comprised peripheral blood, obtained in a trial of Ad26.COV2.S vaccine versus placebo. The CDR3 DNA follows: TGTGCCAGCAGCGTAAGGACAGGGGGCTATAATTCACCCCTCCACTTT. Translating gives CASSVRTGGYNSPLHF.